Shown below are 17 T cell receptor beta chains from a single sample sequenced in a study of T cell repertoires in cytomegalovirus infection. TCRdb itself ran the reads through MiXCR, one entry per CDR3 protein. The sample has 570,000 or so distinct CDR3 sequences, approximately 40% seen once. These receptors' antigens are unknown. The material was cultured PBMCs, obtained from culture after CMV antigen stimulation. These receptors were collected from a human donor in good health (CMV status not recorded). Some clones in this sample may be carry-over from other donors' samples.

The chain combines TRBV11-2 with TRBJ2-5; 8 nucleotides match TRBD1. Germline assignment: CDR1 SGHAT and CDR2 FQNNGV. After removal of 5 bases from V and 5 bases from J, the junction contained 7 bases not matched to a gene. The CDR3 runs 14 residues. The CDR3 spells CASSRQGRKETQYF. CDR3 DNA sequence: TGTGCCAGCAGCCGACAGGGGCGCAAGGAGACCCAGTACTTC.

The rearrangement joins TRBV7-6 to TRBJ2-1; TRBD1 aligns across 7 bases. Germline V gene lookup returns CDR1 SGHVS and CDR2 FNYEAQ. CDR3 length equals 15 residues. V trimming: 4 bases; J trimming: 6 bases; junction bases outside the gene matches: 9. CDR3 sequence: CASSSGQTIPNEQFF. CDR3 coding DNA: TGTGCCAGCAGCTCGGGACAGACGATACCCAATGAGCAGTTCTTC. Combining the CDR3 with reference TRBV7-6 and TRBJ2-1 gives the whole variable domain GAGVSQSPRYKVTKRGQDVALRCDPISGHVSLYWYRQALGQGPEFLTYFNYEAQQDKSGLPNDRFSAERPEGSISTLTIQRTEQRDSAMYRCASSSGQTIPNEQFFGPGTRLTVL.

This chain links TRBV6-5 with TRBJ2-5; 7 bases match TRBD2. CDR1 and CDR2 from the germline V gene are MNHEY and SVGAGI. The J segment lost 5 bases and the V segment lost 5 bases, leaving 14 bases of the junction unmatched. This CDR3 comprises 16 residues. CDR3 in DNA: TGTGCCAGCAGTAGAAATCGACTAATGGGGGGGGAGACCCAGTACTTC. Its protein product is CASSRNRLMGGETQYF.

CDR3 in amino acids: CASSQDPGQASGANVLTF. CDR3 nucleotides: TGCGCCAGCAGCCAAGACCCCGGACAGGCCTCTGGGGCCAACGTCCTGACTTTC. This rearrangement joins TRBV4-1 to TRBJ2-6; TRBD1 matches 7 bases. Germline CDR1 MGHRA, CDR2 YSYEKL. The CDR3 is made up of 18 amino acids. Trimming at V came to 0 bases and at J to 0 bases, leaving 5 bases not matched to a gene.

The V gene is TRBV12-3 or TRBV12-4, the J gene TRBJ1-5, with D uncertain. With 2 bases removed from V and 7 bases from J, the gap between germline ends came to 9 bases. CDR3 size: 13 residues. The CDR3 DNA is TGTGCCAGCAGTTTAATTGAAAAACAGCCCCAGCATTTT. This encodes CASSLIEKQPQHF.

In this sample, this clonotype turned up many times. The V call is TRBV7-6, the J call TRBJ2-3; 14 nucleotides match TRBD2. Trimming cost V 3 bases and J 2 bases; bases outside gene matches: 1. The CDR3 is made up of 16 amino acids. CDR1 is SGHVS, CDR2 FNYEAQ, per germline. This CDR3 is CASSLGLAGDTDTQYF. The CDR3 nucleotides read TGTGCCAGCAGCTTGGGACTAGCGGGGGACACAGATACGCAGTATTTT.

The gene calls are TRBV20-1 and TRBJ2-7; 8 bases line up with TRBD1. The CDR3 runs to 14 residues. Trimming took 6 bases from V and 0 from J; bases not matched to a gene: 7. Looked up from germline, CDR1 is DFQATT and CDR2 is SNEGSKA (reference sequence). CDR3 DNA sequence: TGCAGTGCCCCCGGGACAGGCTTCTCCTACGAGCAGTACTTC. Amino acids: CSAPGTGFSYEQYF.

The rearrangement joins TRBV12-3 or TRBV12-4 to TRBJ2-7, with 8 nucleotides matching TRBD2. CDR3 length equals 14 residues. Unmatched junction bases numbered 9, after V lost 6 bases and J lost 5 bases. CDR3 DNA: TGTGCCAGCAGCCAAAGCGGGGGCAGCGACGAGCAGTACTTC. This codes for CASSQSGGSDEQYF.

Only a few counts were recorded for this clonotype. V is TRBV20-1 and J is TRBJ2-5, with 14 bases matching TRBD2. This CDR3 contains 18 residues. Germline assignment: CDR1 DFQATT and CDR2 SNEGSKA (reference sequence). The junction had 14 bases not matched to a gene; V was cut back by 3 bases and J by 5 bases. In DNA, the CDR3 is TGCAGTGCTAGTGCCCCCAACCGACTAGCGGGAGGGGGGGAGACCCAGTACTTC. As protein: CSASAPNRLAGGGETQYF.

The sample holds a few counts of this clonotype. The chain combines TRBV7-8 with TRBJ2-1; 7 bases are a match to TRBD2. Germline CDR1 and CDR2: SGHVS and FQNEAQ. With V trimmed by 1 base and J by 7 bases, 4 bases remained unmatched. This CDR3 has 14 amino acids. The CDR3 here is CASSLVGGLNEQFF. In DNA, the CDR3 is TGTGCCAGCAGCTTAGTGGGGGGGTTGAATGAGCAGTTCTTC.

The chain recombines TRBV20-1 with TRBJ2-7; D call uncertain. Germline V gives CDR1 DFQATT, CDR2 SNEGSKA (reference sequence). The CDR3 loop spans 13 amino acids. The CDR3 region is CRIGRFKDYEQYF. The CDR3 DNA reads as TGCAGAATCGGGCGATTTAAGGACTACGAGCAGTACTTC.

The V call is TRBV2, the J call TRBJ1-4; 7 positions match TRBD1. Looked up from germline, CDR1 is SNHLY and CDR2 is FYNNEI. The CDR3 is 14 amino acids. V dropped 1 base and J dropped 10; count of bases not matched to a gene: 6. The CDR3 spells CASSEVRGGGKLFF. CDR3 in DNA: TGTGCCAGCAGTGAAGTCAGGGGGGGGGGAAAACTGTTTTTT.

There are a few counts of this clonotype. The chain recombines TRBV7-2 with TRBJ2-5; TRBD2 matches at 8 bases. Looked up from germline, CDR1 is SGHTA and CDR2 is FQGNSA. After removal of 3 bases from V and 3 bases from J, the junction contained 9 bases not matched to a gene. The CDR3 consists of 16 residues. Here the CDR3 DNA reads TGTGCCAGCAGCTTGGGTCGGGAGGGGAGGGAAGAGACCCAGTACTTC. Its translation: CASSLGREGREETQYF. Combining the CDR3 with reference TRBV7-2 and TRBJ2-5 gives the whole variable domain GAGVSQSPSNKVTEKGKDVELRCDPISGHTALYWYRQSLGQGLEFLIYFQGNSAPDKSGLPSDRFSAERTGGSVSTLTIQRTQQEDSAVYLCASSLGREGREETQYFGPGTRLLVL.

The genes are TRBV6-1 and TRBJ2-3, with a weak D call TRBD1 (6 bases). Germline V lookup: CDR1 MNHNS, CDR2 SASEGT. CDR3 length: 15 residues. V lost 4 bases to trimming and J lost 3 bases, with 14 bases between them. The CDR3 region has the DNA TGTGCCAGCAGTGTTAAGGGGGACGGTACAGATACGCAGTATTTT. Amino acid sequence: CASSVKGDGTDTQYF.

This clonotype was observed a handful of times. J is TRBJ2-5 and V is TRBV7-2, with TRBD2 identical over 10 bases. Germline trimming cut 5 bases from V and 2 bases from J; bases unmatched to any gene: 5. Germline loops: CDR1 SGHTA, CDR2 FQGNSA. The CDR3 loop spans 15 amino acids. As DNA, the CDR3 is TGTGCCAGCAGCCCCCTGACTAGCGGGCAAGAGACCCAGTACTTC. Protein: CASSPLTSGQETQYF.

The V call is TRBV10-2, the J call TRBJ2-7; 7 bases fit TRBD2. The CDR3 length is 13 residues. Looked up from germline, CDR1 is WSHSY and CDR2 is SAAADI. V was clipped by 8 bases and J by 3 bases; unmatched bases: 7. The CDR3 DNA reads as TGCGCCAGCGGGACTACTGGGATCTACGAGCAGTACTTC. Translation: CASGTTGIYEQYF.

This clonotype showed up just a few times. The rearrangement joins TRBV5-1 to TRBJ2-7, with 8 bases that match TRBD2. This CDR3 contains 15 residues. The ends lost 1 base at V and 7 bases at J; junction bases unmatched: 10. CDR1 SGHRS and CDR2 YFSETQ come from the germline V gene. The CDR3 loop is CASSLTSSGPREQYF. DNA of the CDR3: TGCGCCAGCAGCTTGACCTCTAGCGGGCCCAGGGAGCAGTACTTC.